Listed here is a single T cell receptor (beta chain). No cognate antigen has been identified for it. It has no much larger one-base neighbor in the sample; base qualities were not kept. The germline V gene provides CDR1 SGHRS and CDR2 YFSETQ. The CDR3, from cysteine to phenylalanine, totals 16 residues. Just the 48-base CDR3 DNA is kept, in frame starting at base 1. Trimming takes 4 bases off V and 6 bases off J; junction bases not matched to a gene: 15. In the prospective study, participants were about 18 to 89 years old, resided in 24 geographic areas of the United States, and were enrolled through a virtual design. In the prospective study, participants were assigned to cohorts based on the clinical history participants reported in a screening survey and a study questionnaire. ImmuneRACE Cohort 3 recovered participants were defined by two consecutive negative NP/OP PCR tests, healthcare professional clearance, or symptom resolution. Mobile phlebotomists in the prospective study collected whole blood, serum and a nasopharyngeal or oropharyngeal swab from every participant. Additional blood draws and questionnaires over an approximately 2-month period could optionally be provided by prospective study participants. Before DNA extraction, blood samples from the prospective study were shipped at room temperature or frozen.

TCRbeta CDR3 regions were amplified from genomic DNA using the immunoSEQ Assay, a bias-controlled multiplex PCR. Per the original workflow: The number of nucleated cells in each sample was estimated by amplification of reference gene primers within the assay. To quantify the absolute abundance of each unique TCRbeta CDR3 rearrangement, sequence reads were collapsed and filtered. Productive Simpson clonality was computed per sample as the square root of Simpson's diversity index over productive rearrangements. TCRdb's version of the immuneACCESS table is confined to in-frame rearrangements and falls short of the full clone set. An unresolved V gene accounts for under half of the shortfall where checked; the remainder is of unknown origin. That table furnishes V, J and clone size, whereas the DNA furnished D and trimming. The sample profile shows 350,000 to 400,000 clones; about 90% of them were found once. The ten largest clones add up to approximately 3.1% of the sample.

The data derive from a study of blood T cell repertoires in COVID-19 (dated by TCRdb to the early 2020s). Background for the entire study: Samples from collaborators originated in the United States, Italy and Spain and spanned both the acute and convalescent phases of COVID-19. The material from the prospective study consisted of cDNA or gDNA derived from T cells, B-cell-depleted T cells, or PBMCs. Deeply sampled blood TCRbeta repertoires from subjects exposed to, actively infected with, or recovered from COVID-19 were included in the dataset. A freely available public database, intended as a resource for researchers studying the immune response to SARS-CoV-2, is where the repertoires were released. Samples came from the ongoing ImmuneRACE study (first 160 participants) plus 1,254 subjects from 6 global collaborators. Nearly every sample came with metadata listing a de-identified subject ID, COVID-19 status, age in years and sex. Where available, HLA class I and class II types were taken from metadata supplied by the sample provider and were not determined by assay-based typing.

The paper's findings and limits, for the study overall: The quantity of clinical and demographic metadata differed by source and by participant and was supplied without curation.

The clonotype was recovered from a woman in her 30s who had recovered from COVID-19. This chain is built from TRBV5-1 and TRBJ1-1; 7 bases in between match TRBD1. Sequencing input: PBMCs or T cells enriched from blood (not recorded which). The DNA sequence reads TGCGCCAGCAGCCCCCGGAACCCGACAGGGACGGCTGAAGCTTTCTTT. It specifies CASSPRNPTGTAEAFF.